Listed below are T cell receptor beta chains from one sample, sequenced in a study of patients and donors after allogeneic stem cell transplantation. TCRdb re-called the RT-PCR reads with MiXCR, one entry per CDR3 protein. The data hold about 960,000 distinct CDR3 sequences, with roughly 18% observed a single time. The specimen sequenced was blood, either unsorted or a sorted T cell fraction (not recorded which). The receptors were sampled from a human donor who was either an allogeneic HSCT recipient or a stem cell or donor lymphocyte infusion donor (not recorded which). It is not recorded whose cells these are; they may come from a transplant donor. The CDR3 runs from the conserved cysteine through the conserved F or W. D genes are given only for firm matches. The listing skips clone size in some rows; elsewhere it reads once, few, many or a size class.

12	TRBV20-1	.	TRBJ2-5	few	TGCAGTGCTTCCAGTAAACGCGGGAACCAGTACTTC	CSASSKRGNQYF
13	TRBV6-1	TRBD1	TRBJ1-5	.	TGTGCCAGTAACAGGGGGCAGGGGCAGCCCCAGCATTTT	CASNRGQGQPQHF
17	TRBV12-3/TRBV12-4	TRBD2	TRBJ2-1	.	TGTGCCAGCAGTTTAGGCAGGGGACTAGCAGGTTGGGGTGAGCAGTTCTTC	CASSLGRGLAGWGEQFF
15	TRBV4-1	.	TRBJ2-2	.	TGCGCCAGCAGCCTCCGGGCCCCAGGCACCGGGGAGCTGTTTTTT	CASSLRAPGTGELFF
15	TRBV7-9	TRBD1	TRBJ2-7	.	TGTGCCAGCAGCTTAACCGGGACAGGGGTTGGCGAGCAGTACTTC	CASSLTGTGVGEQYF
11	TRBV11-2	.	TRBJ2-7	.	TGTGCCAGCAGCTTAGTCCAGGAGAGGGAGTTC	CASSLVQEREF
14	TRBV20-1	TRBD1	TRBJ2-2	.	TGCAGTGCTAGGGGGACAGGGGGTACCGGGGAGCTGTTTTTT	CSARGTGGTGELFF
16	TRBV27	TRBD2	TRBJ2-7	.	TGTGCCAGCAGGACATTTAGCGGGGGACGCTCCTACGAGCAGTACTTC	CASRTFSGGRSYEQYF
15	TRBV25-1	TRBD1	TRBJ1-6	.	TGTGCCAGCAGTGAATGGGAACAGGGGGCTTCACCCCTCCACTTT	CASSEWEQGASPLHF
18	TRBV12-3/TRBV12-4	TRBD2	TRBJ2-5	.	TGTGCCAGCAGTTATTTACTGGGGACTAGCGGGAGGAAAGAGACCCAGTACTTC	CASSYLLGTSGRKETQYF
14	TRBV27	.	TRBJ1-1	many	TGTGCCAGCAGGATGAGTAGAATGAACACTGAAGCTTTCTTT	CASRMSRMNTEAFF
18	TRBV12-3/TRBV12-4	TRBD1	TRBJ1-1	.	TGTGCCAGCAGCCCCCCGAGGGGGCTCGGAACCCAGAACACTGAAGCTTTCTTT	CASSPPRGLGTQNTEAFF
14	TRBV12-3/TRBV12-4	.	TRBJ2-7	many	TGTGCCAGCAGTTTTTGGCAGTCAGCCTACGAGCAGTACTTC	CASSFWQSAYEQYF
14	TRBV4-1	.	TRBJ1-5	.	TGCGCCAGCAGCCAAGGGTATGCCCATCAGCCCCAGCATTTT	CASSQGYAHQPQHF
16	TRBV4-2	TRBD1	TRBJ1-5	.	TGTGCCAGCAGCCGCATCGGGACAGGGCTAAATCAGCCCCAGCATTTT	CASSRIGTGLNQPQHF
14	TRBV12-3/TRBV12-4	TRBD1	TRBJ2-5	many	TGTGCCAGCAGCCGACAGGGGGGCCAAGAGACCCAGTACTTC	CASSRQGGQETQYF
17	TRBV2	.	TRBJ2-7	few	TGTGCCAGCAGACAATCCATGGCTTCGGCCACCTCCTACGAGCAGTACTTC	CASRQSMASATSYEQYF
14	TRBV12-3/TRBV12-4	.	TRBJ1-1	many	TGTGCCAGCAGTTTCGGGAAGACCATGAGAGAAGCTTTCTTT	CASSFGKTMREAFF
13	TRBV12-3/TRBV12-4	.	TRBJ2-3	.	TGTGCCACCGGTTTTAGTAGTAGAGATACGCAGTATTTT	CATGFSSRDTQYF
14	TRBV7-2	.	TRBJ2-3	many	TGTGCCAGCAGCTTAGTAGTTACCGGGGATACGCAGTATTTT	CASSLVVTGDTQYF
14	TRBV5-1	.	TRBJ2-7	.	TGCGCCAGCAGCTTGGACCAGGGTGTCTACGAGCAGTACTTC	CASSLDQGVYEQYF
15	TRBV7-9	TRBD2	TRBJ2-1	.	TGTGCCAGCAGCTTACTAGCGGGAGACCTAATGGAGCAGTTCTTC	CASSLLAGDLMEQFF
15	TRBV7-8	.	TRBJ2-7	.	TGTGCCAGCAGCCGTGCCCGCGACAGTGGGTACGAGCAGTACTTC	CASSRARDSGYEQYF
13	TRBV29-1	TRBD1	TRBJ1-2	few	TGCAGCGTTGGGGGGGACAGGGGGAGCGGCTACACCTTC	CSVGGDRGSGYTF
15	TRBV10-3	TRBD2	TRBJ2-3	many	TGTGCCATCAGTGCACGGGGGACTAGGGAAGATACGCAGTATTTT	CAISARGTREDTQYF
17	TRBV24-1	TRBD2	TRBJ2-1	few	TGTGCCACCAGTGATTATATTTCTAGTGGGGGGGACAATGAGCAGTTCTTC	CATSDYISSGGDNEQFF
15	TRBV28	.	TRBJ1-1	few	TGTGCCAGCAGCCTTCGCGGGTCAAAGGGGACTGAAGCTTTCTTT	CASSLRGSKGTEAFF
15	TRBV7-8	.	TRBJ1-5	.	TGTGCCAGCAGCTTAGAGTGGGGGTGGAATCAGCCCCAGCATTTT	CASSLEWGWNQPQHF
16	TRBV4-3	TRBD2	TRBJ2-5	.	TGCGCCAGCAGCCCCGGGGGGGTTTTAACGAGAGAGACCCAGTACTTC	CASSPGGVLTRETQYF
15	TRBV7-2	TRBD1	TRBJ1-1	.	TGTGCCAGCAGCCCGGGACAGGGGATTTTCACTGAAGCTTTCTTT	CASSPGQGIFTEAFF
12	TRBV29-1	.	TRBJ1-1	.	TGCAGCACTGGGAAGAGCGACACTGAAGCTTTCTTT	CSTGKSDTEAFF
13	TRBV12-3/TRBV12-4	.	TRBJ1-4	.	TGTGCCAGCACCCCCAGGGGTGGTGAAAAACTGTTTTTT	CASTPRGGEKLFF
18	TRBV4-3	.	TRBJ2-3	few	TGCGCCAGCAGCCGGGGACTCTCCGGGACCCGAGAGACAGATACGCAGTATTTT	CASSRGLSGTRETDTQYF
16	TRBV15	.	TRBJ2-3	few	TGTGCCACCAGCAGAGATTTCGGCCGTGGCCAACATACGCAGTATTTT	CATSRDFGRGQHTQYF
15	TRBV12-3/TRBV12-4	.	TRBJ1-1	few	TGTGCCAGCAGGCCCTACGACAGACTGAACACTGAAGCTTTCTTT	CASRPYDRLNTEAFF
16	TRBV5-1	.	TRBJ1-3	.	TGCGCCAGCAGCTTGGCCGGGCCCACATCTGGAAACACCATATATTTT	CASSLAGPTSGNTIYF
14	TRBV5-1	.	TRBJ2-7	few	TGCGCCAGCAGCTTGGGTAGCGAGACTAGGGAGCAGTACTTC	CASSLGSETREQYF
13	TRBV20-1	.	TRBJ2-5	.	TGCAGTGCTAGGGGCCCGGGTCGGGAGACCCAGTACTTC	CSARGPGRETQYF
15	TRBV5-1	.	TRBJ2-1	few	TGCGCCAGCAGCTTGGAGTGGGGACGCTACAATGAGCAGTTCTTC	CASSLEWGRYNEQFF
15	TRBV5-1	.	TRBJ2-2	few	TGCGCCAGCAGCTTCCAGGGTCGCGGCACCGGGGAGCTGTTTTTT	CASSFQGRGTGELFF
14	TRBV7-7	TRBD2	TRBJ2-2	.	TGTGCTAGCAGTCCTACTAGCGGGACCGGGGAGCTGTTTTTT	CASSPTSGTGELFF
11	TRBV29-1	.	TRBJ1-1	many	TGCAGCGTTCGACGGAACACTGAAGCTTTCTTT	CSVRRNTEAFF
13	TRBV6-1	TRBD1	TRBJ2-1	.	TGTGCCACCAGGGGGCCGAATCGGGACGAGCAGTTCTTC	CATRGPNRDEQFF
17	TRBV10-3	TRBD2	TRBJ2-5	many	TGTGCCATCAGTGATTCAATCATTAGCGGGGGTCAAGAGACCCAGTACTTC	CAISDSIISGGQETQYF
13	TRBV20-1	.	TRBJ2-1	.	TGCAGTGCTAGAATGACACCGTACAATGAGCAGTTCTTC	CSARMTPYNEQFF
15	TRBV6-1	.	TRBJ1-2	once	TGTGCCAGCAGTGACGGGTGGACCGCAACCTATGGCTACACCTTC	CASSDGWTATYGYTF
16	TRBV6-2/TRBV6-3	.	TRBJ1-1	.	TGTGCCAGCAGCCCTTCAACGGGGGGCGTTAACACTGAAGCTTTCTTT	CASSPSTGGVNTEAFF
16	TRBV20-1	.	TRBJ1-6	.	TGCAGTGCTAGAAGCCTGGAGAGAGGATATAATTCACCCCTCCACTTT	CSARSLERGYNSPLHF
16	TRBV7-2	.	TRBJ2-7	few	TGTGCCAGCAGCTTAGGACGAGGATGGGGATCCTACGAGCAGTACTTC	CASSLGRGWGSYEQYF
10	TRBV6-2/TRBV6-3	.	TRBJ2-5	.	TGTGCCAGCAGTTATGTCGGGGTCAACTTC	CASSYVGVNF
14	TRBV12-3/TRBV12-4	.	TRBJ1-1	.	TGTGCCAGCAGTTTTCAGGGTCGGGTCACTGAAGCTTTCTTT	CASSFQGRVTEAFF
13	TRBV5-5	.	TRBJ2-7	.	TGTGCCAGCAGCGTGGCGGGGACAGACGAGCAGTACTTC	CASSVAGTDEQYF
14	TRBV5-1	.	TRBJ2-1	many	TGCGCCAGCAGCGGGGGACTTACGAGCGATGAGCAGTTCTTC	CASSGGLTSDEQFF
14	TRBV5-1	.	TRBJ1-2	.	TGCGCCAGCAGTCTTCAAAATACTATCTATGGCTACACCTTC	CASSLQNTIYGYTF
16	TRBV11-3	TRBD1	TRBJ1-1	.	TGTGCCAGCTACTTGTGGGACAGGGGAAAGAACACTGAAGCTTTCTTT	CASYLWDRGKNTEAFF
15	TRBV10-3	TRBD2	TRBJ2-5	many	TGTGCCATCAGTGGCGGGACTACGCTTGGGGAGACCCAGTACTTC	CAISGGTTLGETQYF
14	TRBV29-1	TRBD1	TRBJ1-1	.	TGCAGCGTTCAACCCGGGACAGGGGTTACGGAAGCTTTCTTT	CSVQPGTGVTEAFF
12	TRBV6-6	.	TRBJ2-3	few	TGTGCCAGCAGTTACTCCCTGGATACGCAGTATTTT	CASSYSLDTQYF
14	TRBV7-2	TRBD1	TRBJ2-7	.	TGTGCCAGCAGCTTAAGGTGGACAGGTTACGAGCAGTACTTC	CASSLRWTGYEQYF